This TCR beta chain was retrieved from a study of cytomegalovirus exposure and HLA in healthy donors. 13 Jbeta primers and 60 Vbeta primers were used for the PCR. Produced via immunoSEQ multiplex PCR; TCRdb's table is partial and in-frame only. The table has 150,000 to 200,000 clones, 70% to 80% seen once. The sequenced sample consisted of PBMCs. The sequence was collected from a man younger than 35 in good health and CMV-seronegative.

As DNA, the CDR3 is TGTGCCACCAGCAGAGCTGAGGACAGGACGCGGAACGAGCAGTACTTC. It codes for CATSRAEDRTRNEQYF. V is TRBV15 and J is TRBJ2-7, with TRBD1 matching 7 bases. V was clipped by 1 base and J by 5 bases; unmatched bases: 11. This CDR3 contains 16 residues. Germline CDR1 reads LNHNV; CDR2 reads YYDKDF (reference sequence). The entire variable domain, with the rest obtained from reference TRBV15 and TRBJ2-7, is as follows: DAMVIQNPRYQVTQFGKPVTLSCSQTLNHNVMYWYQQKSSQAPKLLFHYYDKDFNNEADTPDNFQSRRPNTSFCFLDIRSPGLGDTAMYLCATSRAEDRTRNEQYFGPGTRLTVT.